Listed below are T cell receptor beta chains from one sample, sequenced in a study of shared clonotypes between healthy human individuals. Method: immunoSEQ multiplex PCR; TCRdb's copy keeps in-frame clones and lacks some. The table includes about a million clones, 75% detected once. Sequenced input: memory CD4+ T cells sorted from blood. The source of these receptors is a young man in good health. The CDR3 runs from the conserved cysteine through the conserved F or W. Each record gives: J gene, D gene, V gene, clone size, CDR3 DNA, CDR3 protein. D genes are given only for firm matches. Clone size is shown for a subset of rows, as once, few, many or a class of expanded clone.

TRBJ2-7 . TRBV30 . TGTGCCTGGAGCATAGGCTACGAGCAGTACTTC CAWSIGYEQYF
TRBJ1-1 . TRBV4-1 . TGCGCCAGCAGCCCCACGAACCAGGGGCGGCAGATGAACACTGAAGCTTTCTTT CASSPTNQGRQMNTEAFF
TRBJ2-3 . TRBV11-2 many TGTGCCAGCAGCCCTTATAGTATGTCCCGTCGCACAGATACGCAGTATTTT CASSPYSMSRRTDTQYF
TRBJ1-2 . TRBV5-1 . TGCGCCAGCAGCCCCGGTTCCTTGACACTTGAAGGCTACACCTTC CASSPGSLTLEGYTF
TRBJ2-7 TRBD2 TRBV27 . TGTGCCACCAGACTAGCGGGAGTATCTTCGGGGGAGCAGTACTTC CATRLAGVSSGEQYF
TRBJ2-2 TRBD2 TRBV7-9 few TGTGCCAGCAGCTCTATCGGGGGGGTTACCACCGGGGAGCTGTTTTTT CASSSIGGVTTGELFF
TRBJ2-1 TRBD2 TRBV2 few TGTGCCAGCACACGACTAGCGGGAGTTAATGAGCAGTTCTTC CASTRLAGVNEQFF
TRBJ2-1 TRBD2 TRBV15 . TGTGCCACCAGGCTCCAGCGGGACTCCTACAATGAGCAGTTCTTC CATRLQRDSYNEQFF
TRBJ1-5 . TRBV27 few TGTGCCAGCAGTTTAGTAGGGGGGTATCAGCCCCAGCATTTT CASSLVGGYQPQHF
TRBJ1-5 . TRBV30 few TGTGCCTGGAGTGGGCCAGGTATCGCCCAGCATTTT CAWSGPGIAQHF
TRBJ2-7 TRBD1 TRBV18 . TGTGCCAGCTCACTAACAGGGGGCAACGAGCAGTACTTC CASSLTGGNEQYF
TRBJ2-7 . TRBV30 . TGTGCCTGGAGTGTACCTCGGAGACGCTCCTACGAGCAGTACTTC CAWSVPRRRSYEQYF
TRBJ1-3 . TRBV7-7 . TGTGCTAGCAGCGAGGGACGGTCCTCTGGAAACACCATATATTTT CASSEGRSSGNTIYF
TRBJ2-5 . TRBV19 . TGTGCCAGTAGTACACAGGGGGGGACAGAGACCCAGTACTTC CASSTQGGTETQYF